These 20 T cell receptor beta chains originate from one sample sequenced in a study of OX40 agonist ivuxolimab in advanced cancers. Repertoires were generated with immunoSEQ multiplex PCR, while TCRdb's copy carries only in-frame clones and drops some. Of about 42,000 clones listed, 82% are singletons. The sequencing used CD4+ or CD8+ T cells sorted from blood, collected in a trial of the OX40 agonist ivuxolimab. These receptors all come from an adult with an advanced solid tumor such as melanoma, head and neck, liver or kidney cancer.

CDR3 region: CASSSLDPGTGGEKLFF. The CDR3 nucleotides are TGTGCCAGCAGCTCCCTTGACCCCGGGACAGGGGGGGAAAAACTGTTTTTT. This chain connects TRBV7-9 to TRBJ1-4; TRBD1 aligns across 11 bases. Trimming removed 4 bases from V and 8 bases from J; junction bases left unmatched: 12. Germline values: CDR1 SEHNR, CDR2 FQNEAQ (reference sequence). CDR3 size: 17 residues.

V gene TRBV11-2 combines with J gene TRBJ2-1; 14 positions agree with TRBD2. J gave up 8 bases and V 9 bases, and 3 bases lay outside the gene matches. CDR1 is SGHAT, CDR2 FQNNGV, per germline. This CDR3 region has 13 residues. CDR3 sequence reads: CASGTSGGHEQFF. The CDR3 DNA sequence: TGTGCCAGTGGGACTAGCGGGGGCCATGAGCAGTTCTTC. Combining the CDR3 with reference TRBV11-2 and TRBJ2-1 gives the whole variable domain EAGVAQSPRYKIIEKRQSVAFWCNPISGHATLYWYQQILGQGPKLLIQFQNNGVVDDSQLPKDRFSAERLKGVDSTLKIQPAKLEDSAVYLCASGTSGGHEQFFGPGTRLTVL.

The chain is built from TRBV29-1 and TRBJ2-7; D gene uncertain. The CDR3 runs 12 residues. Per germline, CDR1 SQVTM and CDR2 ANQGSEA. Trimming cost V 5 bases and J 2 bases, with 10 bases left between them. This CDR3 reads CSVWDKAYEQYF. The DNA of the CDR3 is TGCAGCGTTTGGGATAAGGCCTACGAGCAGTACTTC.

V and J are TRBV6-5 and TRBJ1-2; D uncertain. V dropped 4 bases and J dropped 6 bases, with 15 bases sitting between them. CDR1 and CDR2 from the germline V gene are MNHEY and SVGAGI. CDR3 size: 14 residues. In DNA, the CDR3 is TGTGCCAGCAGTTTAGAAGACAAAAAGGATGGCTACACCTTC. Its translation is CASSLEDKKDGYTF.

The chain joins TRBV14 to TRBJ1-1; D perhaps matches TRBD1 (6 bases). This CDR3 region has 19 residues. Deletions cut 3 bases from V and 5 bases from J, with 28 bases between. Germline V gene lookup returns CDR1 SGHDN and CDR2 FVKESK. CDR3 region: CASSHRIQTVTGLGTEAFF. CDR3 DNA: TGTGCCAGCAGCCACCGAATTCAGACCGTTACAGGGCTGGGGACTGAAGCTTTCTTT. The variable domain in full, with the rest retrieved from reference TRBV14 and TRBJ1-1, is EAGVTQFPSHSVIEKGQTVTLRCDPISGHDNLYWYRRVMGKEIKFLLHFVKESKQDESGMPNNRFLAERTGGTYSTLKVQPAELEDSGVYFCASSHRIQTVTGLGTEAFFGQGTRLTVV.

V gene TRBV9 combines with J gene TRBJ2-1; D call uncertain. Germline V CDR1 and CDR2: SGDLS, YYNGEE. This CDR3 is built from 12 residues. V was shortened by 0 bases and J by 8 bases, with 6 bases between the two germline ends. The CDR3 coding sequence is TGTGCCAGCAGCGTAGAGTTGGATGAGCAGTTCTTC. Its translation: CASSVELDEQFF.

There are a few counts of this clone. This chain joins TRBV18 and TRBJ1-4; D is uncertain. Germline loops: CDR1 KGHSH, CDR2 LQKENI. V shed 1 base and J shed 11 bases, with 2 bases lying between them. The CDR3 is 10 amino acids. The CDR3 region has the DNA TGTGCCAGCTCACCACGGAAACTGTTTTTT. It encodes CASSPRKLFF.

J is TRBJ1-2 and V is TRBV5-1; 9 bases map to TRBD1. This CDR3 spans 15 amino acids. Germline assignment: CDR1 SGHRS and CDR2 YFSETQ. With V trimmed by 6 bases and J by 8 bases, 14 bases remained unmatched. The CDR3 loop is CASTRSDRGFGGYTF. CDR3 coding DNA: TGCGCCAGCACCCGATCGGACAGGGGTTTTGGCGGCTACACCTTC.

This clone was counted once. The CDR3 here is CAISSQGGLLGNEQFF. The CDR3 nucleotides are TGTGCCATCAGTTCTCAGGGGGGCCTCTTAGGCAATGAGCAGTTCTTC. The V call is TRBV10-3, the J call TRBJ2-1; a weak D match, TRBD1 (7 bases). Germline V gives CDR1 ENHRY, CDR2 SYGVKD. The CDR3 runs to 16 residues. With 5 bases removed from V and 6 bases from J, the gap between germline ends came to 20 bases.

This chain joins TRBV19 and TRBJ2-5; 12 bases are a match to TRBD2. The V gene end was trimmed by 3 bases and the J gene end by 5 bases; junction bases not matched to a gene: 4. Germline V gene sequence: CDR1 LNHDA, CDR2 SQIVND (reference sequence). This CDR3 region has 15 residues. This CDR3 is CASSMTSGGGETQYF. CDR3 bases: TGTGCCAGTAGTATGACTAGCGGGGGTGGTGAGACCCAGTACTTC.

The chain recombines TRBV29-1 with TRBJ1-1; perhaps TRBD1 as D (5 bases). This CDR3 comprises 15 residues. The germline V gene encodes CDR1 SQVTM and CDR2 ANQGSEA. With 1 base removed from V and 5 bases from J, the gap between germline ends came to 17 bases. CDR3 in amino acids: CSVEGMGESGTEAFF. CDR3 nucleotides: TGCAGCGTTGAAGGTATGGGGGAATCGGGAACTGAAGCTTTCTTT.

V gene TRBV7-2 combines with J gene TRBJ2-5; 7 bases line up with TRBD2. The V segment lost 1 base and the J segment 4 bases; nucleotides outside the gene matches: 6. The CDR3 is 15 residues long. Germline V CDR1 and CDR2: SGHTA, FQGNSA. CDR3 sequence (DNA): TGTGCCAGCAGCTTAGAGGACGGGAGGTTAGAGACCCAGTACTTC. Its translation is CASSLEDGRLETQYF.

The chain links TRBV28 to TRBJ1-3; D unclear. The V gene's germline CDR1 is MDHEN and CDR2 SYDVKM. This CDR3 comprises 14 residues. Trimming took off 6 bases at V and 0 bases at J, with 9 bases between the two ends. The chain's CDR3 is CASRRAGSGNTIYF. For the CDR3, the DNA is TGTGCCAGCAGAAGGGCAGGCTCTGGAAACACCATATATTTT.

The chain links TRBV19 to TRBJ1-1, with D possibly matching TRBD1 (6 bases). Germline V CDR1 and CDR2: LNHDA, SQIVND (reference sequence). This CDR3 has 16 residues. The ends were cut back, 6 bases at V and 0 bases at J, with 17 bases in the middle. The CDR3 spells CASSYGGGHLNTEAFF. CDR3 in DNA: TGTGCCAGTAGCTATGGAGGGGGACACTTGAACACTGAAGCTTTCTTT.

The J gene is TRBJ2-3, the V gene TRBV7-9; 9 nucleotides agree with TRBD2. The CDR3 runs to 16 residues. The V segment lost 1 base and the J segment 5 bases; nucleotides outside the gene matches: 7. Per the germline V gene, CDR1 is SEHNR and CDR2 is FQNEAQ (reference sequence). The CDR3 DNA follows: TGTGCCAGCAGCTTAGGCCTAGCGGGGAGATTAGATACGCAGTATTTT. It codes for CASSLGLAGRLDTQYF.

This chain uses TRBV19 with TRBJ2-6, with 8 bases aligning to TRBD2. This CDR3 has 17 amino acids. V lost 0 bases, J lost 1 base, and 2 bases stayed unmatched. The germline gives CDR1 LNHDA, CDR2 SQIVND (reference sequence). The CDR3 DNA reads TGTGCCAGTAGTATAGATCGACTAGCGTCTGGGGCCAACGTCCTGACTTTC. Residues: CASSIDRLASGANVLTF.

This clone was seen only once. The CDR3 sequence is CASSYRQDYGYTF. Here the CDR3 DNA reads TGTGCCAGCAGTTATCGTCAGGACTATGGCTACACCTTC. J is TRBJ1-2 and V is TRBV6-5; D is ambiguous. Germline CDR1 reads MNHEY; CDR2 reads SVGAGI. The CDR3 is made up of 13 amino acids. V shed 3 bases and J shed 3 bases, with 8 bases lying between them.

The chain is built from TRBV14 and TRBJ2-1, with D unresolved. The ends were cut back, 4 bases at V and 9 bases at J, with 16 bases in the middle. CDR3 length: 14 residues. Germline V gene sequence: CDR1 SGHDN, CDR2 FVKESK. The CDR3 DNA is TGTGCCAGCAGCCTGTTTTTGGGCGTAAGTGAGCAGTTCTTC. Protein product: CASSLFLGVSEQFF. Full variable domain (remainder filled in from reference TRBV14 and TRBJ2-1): EAGVTQFPSHSVIEKGQTVTLRCDPISGHDNLYWYRRVMGKEIKFLLHFVKESKQDESGMPNNRFLAERTGGTYSTLKVQPAELEDSGVYFCASSLFLGVSEQFFGPGTRLTVL.

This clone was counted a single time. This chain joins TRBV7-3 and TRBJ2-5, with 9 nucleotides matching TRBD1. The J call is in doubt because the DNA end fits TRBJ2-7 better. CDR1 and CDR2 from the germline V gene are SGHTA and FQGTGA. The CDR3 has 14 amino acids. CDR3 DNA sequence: TGTGCCAGCAGCTTAGGGACAGGGTTCTACGAGCAGTACTTC. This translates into CASSLGTGFYEQYF.

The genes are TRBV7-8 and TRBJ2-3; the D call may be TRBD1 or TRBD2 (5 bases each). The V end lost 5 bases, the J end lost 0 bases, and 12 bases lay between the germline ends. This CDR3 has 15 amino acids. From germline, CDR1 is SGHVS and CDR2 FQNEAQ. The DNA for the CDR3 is TGTGCCAGCAGCCTCGAGGGACGCAGCACAGATACGCAGTATTTT. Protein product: CASSLEGRSTDTQYF.